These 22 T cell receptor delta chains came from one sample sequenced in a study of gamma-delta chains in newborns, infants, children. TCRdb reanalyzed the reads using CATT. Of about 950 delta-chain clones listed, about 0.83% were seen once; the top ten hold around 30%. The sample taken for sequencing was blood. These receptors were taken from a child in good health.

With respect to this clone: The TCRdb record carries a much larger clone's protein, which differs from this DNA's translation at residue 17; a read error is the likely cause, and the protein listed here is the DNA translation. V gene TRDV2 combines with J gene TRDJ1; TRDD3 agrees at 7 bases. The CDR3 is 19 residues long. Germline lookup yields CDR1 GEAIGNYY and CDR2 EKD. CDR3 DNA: TGTGCCTGTGACACCCCTTATACTGGGGCCTCGAAGAACACCGATAAACCCATCTTT. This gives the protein CACDTPYTGASKNTDKPIF.

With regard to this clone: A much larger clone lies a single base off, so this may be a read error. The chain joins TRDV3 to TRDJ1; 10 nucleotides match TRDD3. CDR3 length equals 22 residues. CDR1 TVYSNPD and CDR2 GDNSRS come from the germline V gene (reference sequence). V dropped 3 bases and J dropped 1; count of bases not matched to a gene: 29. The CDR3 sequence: CALRPSPRISVLGDEGTDKLIF. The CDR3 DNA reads TGTGCCTTGAGGCCTTCGCCTAGAATTTCGGTACTGGGGGATGAGGGCACCGATAAACTCATCTTT. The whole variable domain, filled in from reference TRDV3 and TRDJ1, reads CDKVTQSSPDQTVASGSEVVLLCTYDTVYSNPDLFWYRIRPDYSFQFVFYGDNSRSEGADFTQGRFSVKHILTQKAFHLVISPVRTEDSATYYCALRPSPRISVLGDEGTDKLIFGKGTRVTVEP.

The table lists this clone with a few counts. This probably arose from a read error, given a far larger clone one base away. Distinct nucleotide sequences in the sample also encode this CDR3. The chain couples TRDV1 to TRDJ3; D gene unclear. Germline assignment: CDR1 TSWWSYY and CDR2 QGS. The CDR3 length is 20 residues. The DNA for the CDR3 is TGTGCCCTCCTTTTATGGCCTGCTCGGTCGAGCTCCTGGGACACCCGACAGATGTTTTTC. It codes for CALLLWPARSSSWDTRQMFF.

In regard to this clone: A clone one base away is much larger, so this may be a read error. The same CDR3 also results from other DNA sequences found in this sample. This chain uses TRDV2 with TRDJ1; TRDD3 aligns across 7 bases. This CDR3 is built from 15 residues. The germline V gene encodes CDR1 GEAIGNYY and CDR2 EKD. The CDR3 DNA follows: TGTGCCTGTGACACCCTGGGGGCGTACACCGATAAACTCATCTTC. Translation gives CACDTLGAYTDKLIF.

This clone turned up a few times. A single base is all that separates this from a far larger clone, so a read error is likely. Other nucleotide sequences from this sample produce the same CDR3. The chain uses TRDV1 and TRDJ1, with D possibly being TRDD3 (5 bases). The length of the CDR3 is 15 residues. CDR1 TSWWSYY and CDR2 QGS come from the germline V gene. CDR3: CALGELQRDTDKLIF. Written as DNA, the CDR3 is TGCGCTCTTGGGGAACTTCAGAGGGATACCGATAAACTCATCTTT.

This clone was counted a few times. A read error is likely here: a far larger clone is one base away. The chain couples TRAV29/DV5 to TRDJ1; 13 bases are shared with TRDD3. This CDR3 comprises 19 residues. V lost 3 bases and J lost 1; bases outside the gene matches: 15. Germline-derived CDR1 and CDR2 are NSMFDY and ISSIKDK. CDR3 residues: CAAKPFLLGDTPCTDKLIF. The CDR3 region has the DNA TGTGCAGCAAAACCGTTCCTACTGGGGGATACGCCGTGCACCGATAAACTCATCTTT. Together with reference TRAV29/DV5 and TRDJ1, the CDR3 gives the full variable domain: DQQVKQNSPSLSVQEGRISILNCDYTNSMFDYFLWYKKYPAEGPTFLISISSIKDKNEDGRFTVFLNKSAKHLSLHIVPSQPGDSAVYFCAAKPFLLGDTPCTDKLIFGKGTRVTVEP.

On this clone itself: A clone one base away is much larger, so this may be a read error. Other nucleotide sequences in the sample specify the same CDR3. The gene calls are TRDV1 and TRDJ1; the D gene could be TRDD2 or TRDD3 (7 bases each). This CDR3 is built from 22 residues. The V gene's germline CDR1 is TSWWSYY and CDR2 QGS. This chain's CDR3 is CALGTPPRPSLRTGAIQHKLIF. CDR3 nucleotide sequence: TGTGCCCTTGGGACCCCCCCCCGGCCTTCCTTGCGTACTGGGGCCATCCAACATAAACTCATCTTT.

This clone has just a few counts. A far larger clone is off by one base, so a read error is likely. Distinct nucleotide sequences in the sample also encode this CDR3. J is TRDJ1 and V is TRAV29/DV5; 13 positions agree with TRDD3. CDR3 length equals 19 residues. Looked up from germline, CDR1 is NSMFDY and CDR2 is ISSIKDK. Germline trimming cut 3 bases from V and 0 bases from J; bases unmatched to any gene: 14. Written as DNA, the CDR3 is TGTGCAGCAAAGCCGTTCCTACTGGGGGATACGCCGTACACCGATAAACTCATCTTT. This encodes CAAKPFLLGDTPYTDKLIF.

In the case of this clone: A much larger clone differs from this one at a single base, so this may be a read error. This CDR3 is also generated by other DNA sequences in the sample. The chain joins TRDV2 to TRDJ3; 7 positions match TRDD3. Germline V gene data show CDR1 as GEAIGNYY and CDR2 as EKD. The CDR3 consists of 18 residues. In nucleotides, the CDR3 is TGTGCCTGTGACCTGTTGGGGGAGAGCTCCTGGGACACCCGGCAGATGTTTTTC. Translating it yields CACDLLGESSWDTRQMFF.

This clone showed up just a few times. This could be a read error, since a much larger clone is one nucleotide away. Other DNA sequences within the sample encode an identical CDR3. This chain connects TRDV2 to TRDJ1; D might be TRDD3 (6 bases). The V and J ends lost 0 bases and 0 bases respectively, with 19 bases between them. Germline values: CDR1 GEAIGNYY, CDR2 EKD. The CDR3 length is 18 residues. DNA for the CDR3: TGTGCCTGTGACACCGTATCAAGTGGGGGGTCGTACACCGATAAACTCATCTTT. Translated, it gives CACDTVSSGGSYTDKLIF.

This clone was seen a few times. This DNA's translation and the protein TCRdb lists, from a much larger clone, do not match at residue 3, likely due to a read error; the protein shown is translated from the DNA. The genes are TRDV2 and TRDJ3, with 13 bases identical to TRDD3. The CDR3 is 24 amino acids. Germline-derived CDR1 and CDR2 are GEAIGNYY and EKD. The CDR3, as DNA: TGTGCCCGTGATCCCGTACTGGGGGATACGCTAGGAGAGGGTAAGGCCTGGGACACCCGACAGATGTTTTTC. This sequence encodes CARDPVLGDTLGEGKAWDTRQMFF.

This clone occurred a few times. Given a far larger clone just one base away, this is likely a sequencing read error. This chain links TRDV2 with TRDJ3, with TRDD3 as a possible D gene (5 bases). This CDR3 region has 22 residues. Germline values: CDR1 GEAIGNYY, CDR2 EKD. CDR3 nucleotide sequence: TGTGCCTGTGACTCCATGGGATCCGTCTTGGTGGATCGCTCCTGGGACGCCCGACAGATGTTTTTC. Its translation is CACDSMGSVLVDRSWDARQMFF.

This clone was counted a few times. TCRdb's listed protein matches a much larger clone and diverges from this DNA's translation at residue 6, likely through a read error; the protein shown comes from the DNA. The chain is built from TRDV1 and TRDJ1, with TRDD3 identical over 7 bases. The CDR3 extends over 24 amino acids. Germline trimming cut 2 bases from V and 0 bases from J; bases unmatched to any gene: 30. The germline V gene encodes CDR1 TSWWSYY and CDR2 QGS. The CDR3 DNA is TGTGCTCTTGGGGAAATACGGCCCGCGTCCGCTTTGTTGGGGGAGTTATTGTACACCGATAAACTCATCTTT. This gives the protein CALGEIRPASALLGELLYTDKLIF.

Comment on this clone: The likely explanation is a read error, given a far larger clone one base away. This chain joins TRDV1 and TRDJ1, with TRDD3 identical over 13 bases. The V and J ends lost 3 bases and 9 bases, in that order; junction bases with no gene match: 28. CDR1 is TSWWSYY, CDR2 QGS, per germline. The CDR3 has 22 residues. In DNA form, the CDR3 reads TGTGCTCTTGGGGAGTGGGGGTTGAGGCCACACTGGTACTGGGGGATACGCAAGGAACTCATCTTT. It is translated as CALGEWGLRPHWYWGIRKELIF.

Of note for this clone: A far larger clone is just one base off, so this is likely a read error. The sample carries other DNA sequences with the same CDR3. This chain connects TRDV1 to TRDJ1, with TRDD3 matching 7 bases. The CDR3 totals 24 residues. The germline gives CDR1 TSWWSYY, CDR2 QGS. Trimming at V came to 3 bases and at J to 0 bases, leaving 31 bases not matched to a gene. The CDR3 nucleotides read TGTGCTCTTGGGGAGCTACGGCCCGCGTCCGCTTTGTTGGGGGAGTTATTGTACACCGATAAACTCATCTTT. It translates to CALGELRPASALLGELLYTDKLIF.

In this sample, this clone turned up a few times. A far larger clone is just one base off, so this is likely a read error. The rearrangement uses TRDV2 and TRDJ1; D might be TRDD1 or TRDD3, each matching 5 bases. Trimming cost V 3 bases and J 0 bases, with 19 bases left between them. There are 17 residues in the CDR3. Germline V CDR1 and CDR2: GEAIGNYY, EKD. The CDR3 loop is CACDAVGTNMYTDKLIF. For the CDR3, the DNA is TGTGCCTGTGACGCCGTGGGGACAAATATGTACACCGATAAACTCATCTTT.

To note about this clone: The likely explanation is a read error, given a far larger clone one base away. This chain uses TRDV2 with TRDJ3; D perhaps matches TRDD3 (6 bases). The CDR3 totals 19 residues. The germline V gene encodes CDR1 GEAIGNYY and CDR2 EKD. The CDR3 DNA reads TGTGCCTGTGACACCGTCGGGGATGAGAGCTCCTGGGGCACCCGACAGATGTTTTTC. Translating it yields CACDTVGDESSWGTRQMFF.

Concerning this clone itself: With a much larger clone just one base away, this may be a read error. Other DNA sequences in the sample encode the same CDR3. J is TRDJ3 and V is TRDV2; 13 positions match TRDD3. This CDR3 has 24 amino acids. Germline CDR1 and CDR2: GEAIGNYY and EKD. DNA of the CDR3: TGTGCCTGTGACACCGTACTGGGGGATACGCCGACAAAATACAGCTCCTGGGACACCCGGCAGATGTTTTTC. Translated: CACDTVLGDTPTKYSSWDTRQMFF.

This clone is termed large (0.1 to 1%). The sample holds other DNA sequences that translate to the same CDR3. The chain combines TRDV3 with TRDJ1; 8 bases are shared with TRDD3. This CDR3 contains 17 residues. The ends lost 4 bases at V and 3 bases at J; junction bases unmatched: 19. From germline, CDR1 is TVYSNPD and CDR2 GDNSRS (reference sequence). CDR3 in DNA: TGTGCCTCAGGACCCTCCCTTCCGGGGGATAAAGCCGATAAACTCATCTTT. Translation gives CASGPSLPGDKADKLIF.

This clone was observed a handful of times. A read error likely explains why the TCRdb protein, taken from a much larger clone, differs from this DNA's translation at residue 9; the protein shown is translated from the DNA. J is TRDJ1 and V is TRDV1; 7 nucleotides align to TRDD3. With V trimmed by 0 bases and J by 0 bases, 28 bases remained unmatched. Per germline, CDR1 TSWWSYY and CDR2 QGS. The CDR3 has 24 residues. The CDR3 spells CALGELRPVSALLGELLYTDKLIF. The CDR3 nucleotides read TGTGCTCTTGGGGAACTACGGCCCGTGTCCGCTTTGTTGGGGGAGTTATTGTACACCGATAAACTCATCTTT.

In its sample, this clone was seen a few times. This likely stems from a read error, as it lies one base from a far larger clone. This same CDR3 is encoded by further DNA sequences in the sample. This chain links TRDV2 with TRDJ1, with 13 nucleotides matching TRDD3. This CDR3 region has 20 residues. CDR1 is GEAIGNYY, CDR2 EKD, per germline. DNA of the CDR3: TGTGCCTGTGACGTCTTACTGGGGGATACGCAGTTAAAGAACACAGATAAACTCATCTTT. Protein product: CACDVLLGDTQLKNTDKLIF.

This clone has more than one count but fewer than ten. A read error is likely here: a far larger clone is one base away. DNA for the CDR3: TGTGCCTGTGGCCCACTGGGGGACCTAAACACCGATAAACTCATCTTT. This encodes CACGPLGDLNTDKLIF. The J gene is TRDJ1, the V gene TRDV2, with TRDD3 identical over 9 bases. Germline trimming cut 5 bases from V and 0 bases from J; bases unmatched to any gene: 9. This CDR3 is built from 16 residues. Germline-derived CDR1 and CDR2 are GEAIGNYY and EKD.